Sequencing of this TCR beta chain was carried out in a study of glioma-infiltrating T cells after dendritic cell vaccination. TCRB CDR3 was amplified from 2 ug genomic DNA or less. Primers: 60 V beta forward and 13 J beta reverse. Data came from immunoSEQ multiplex PCR; TCRdb stores just in-frame clones and leaves some out. This table holds over 80,000 clones, 75% to 90% found once. CDR1 is ENHRY, CDR2 SYGVKD, per germline. J lost 6 bases, V lost 4 bases, and 5 bases had no gene match. This CDR3 has 14 amino acids. Time point indicated: after dendritic cell vaccination, including at tumor progression/relapse. Only patients with spare fresh-frozen tumor and over two years of follow-up were included. PBMC sampling occurred before vaccination, two weeks after the third dose, and at progression.

This TCR derives from a human donor with glioblastoma. The gene calls are TRBV10-3 and TRBJ1-5; 8 positions match TRBD1. The material sequenced was blood, taken after dendritic cell vaccination. The CDR3 DNA sequence: TGTGCCATCAGTGGACAGGGGCAGGGTCAGCCCCAGCATTTT. This codes for CAISGQGQGQPQHF.